The 22 T cell receptor beta chains given below trace back to one sample, sequenced in a study of blood T cell repertoires in COVID-19. Produced via immunoSEQ multiplex PCR; TCRdb's table is partial and in-frame only. The sample comprises about 190,000 clones, approximately 90% of which are singletons, and approximately 12% rests with the top ten. Sample: peripheral blood. The receptors come from an older woman with COVID-19, enrolled during active disease.

The V gene is TRBV6-5, the J gene TRBJ2-7; 9 bases match TRBD1. Per germline, CDR1 MNHEY and CDR2 SVGAGI. Trimming removed 2 bases from V and 4 bases from J; junction bases left unmatched: 3. This CDR3 region has 14 residues. CDR3: CASSYDRGDYEQYF. As DNA, the CDR3 is TGTGCCAGCAGTTACGACAGGGGGGATTACGAGCAGTACTTC.

This clone was recorded only once. The rearrangement joins TRBV5-4 to TRBJ1-6; the D is unclear. The CDR3 loop spans 18 amino acids. The germline V and J ends were trimmed by 0 bases and 10 bases, with 23 bases remaining between them. The germline V gene has CDR1 SGHNT and CDR2 YYREEE (reference sequence). CDR3: CASSLEYPPTRVLSPLHF. Here the CDR3 DNA reads TGTGCCAGCAGCTTGGAGTATCCCCCGACAAGAGTGTTGTCACCCCTCCACTTT.

The rearrangement joins TRBV28 to TRBJ1-2; TRBD1 matches 10 bases. This CDR3 region has 15 residues. Germline trimming cut 4 bases from V and 4 bases from J; bases unmatched to any gene: 6. Germline CDR1 MDHEN, CDR2 SYDVKM. CDR3 region: CASSSGTGDIYGYTF. The CDR3 DNA sequence: TGTGCCAGCAGTTCTGGGACAGGGGATATCTATGGCTACACCTTC.

J is TRBJ1-3 and V is TRBV11-2, with 8 bases fitting TRBD1. Germline loops: CDR1 SGHAT, CDR2 FQNNGV. The V segment lost 1 base and the J segment 9 bases; nucleotides outside the gene matches: 2. This CDR3 region has 13 residues. CDR3 sequence reads: CASSLADRATIYF. In DNA form, the CDR3 reads TGTGCCAGCAGCTTAGCGGACAGGGCCACCATATATTTT.

The chain is built from TRBV3-1 (or the pseudogene TRBV3-2) and TRBJ1-1; D call uncertain. Trimming shortened V by 2 bases and J by 1 base, and 8 bases separated the two germline ends. This CDR3 region has 14 residues. Germline V gene data show CDR1 as LGHDT and CDR2 as YNNKEL (reference sequence). The CDR3: CASSQRGWNTEAFF. The CDR3 region has the DNA TGTGCCAGCAGCCAACGGGGTTGGAACACTGAAGCTTTCTTT.

The DNA of the CDR3 is TGTGCCAGCAGCTTAGAGGGCACTAGCGGGAGCGAGCAGTACTTC. Translation gives CASSLEGTSGSEQYF. The chain combines TRBV11-3 with TRBJ2-7, with 11 positions matching TRBD2. The CDR3 sequence is 15 residues long. The V gene end was trimmed by 0 bases and the J gene end by 6 bases; junction bases not matched to a gene: 4. Per the germline V gene, CDR1 is SGHNT and CDR2 is YENEEA.

The rearrangement uses TRBV27 and TRBJ2-7, with TRBD2 matching over 9 bases. The germline gives CDR1 MNHEY, CDR2 SMNVEV (reference sequence). V was pared by 0 bases and J by 2 bases, with 8 bases of the junction left unmatched. The CDR3 sequence is 17 residues long. The DNA for the CDR3 is TGTGCCAGCAGTTTATCAGCGACTAGCGGATCCCCCTACGAGCAGTACTTC. It codes for CASSLSATSGSPYEQYF.

This sequence joins TRBV5-1 and TRBJ2-5; TRBD2 matches at 8 bases. Germline trimming cut 4 bases from V and 5 bases from J; bases unmatched to any gene: 16. The CDR3 runs 17 residues. In germline, CDR1 is SGHRS, CDR2 YFSETQ. The CDR3 DNA reads as TGCGCCAGCAGCAACCAGGGCGGGATCGCGGGAGGCGAGACCCAGTACTTC. It specifies CASSNQGGIAGGETQYF.

This clone came up a few times. The chain couples TRBV28 to TRBJ1-3, with unresolved D. The V gene lost 6 bases and the J gene lost 4 bases, with 13 bases spanning the gap. The CDR3 has 14 residues. The germline CDR1 and CDR2 sequences are MDHEN and SYDVKM. For the CDR3, the DNA is TGTGCCAGCAGCTCATTGAGTTTAGGAAACACCATATATTTT. Protein: CASSSLSLGNTIYF.

This rearrangement joins TRBV13 to TRBJ2-5; D is undetermined. Germline V gives CDR1 PRHDT, CDR2 FYEKMQ (reference sequence). The CDR3 length is 14 residues. V was clipped by 4 bases and J by 2 bases, with 11 bases between them. Here the CDR3 reads CASSSRLVQETQYF. The CDR3 nucleotides are TGTGCCAGCAGCTCTCGACTGGTGCAAGAGACCCAGTACTTC.

The V call is TRBV28, the J call TRBJ1-5, with TRBD1 matching over 7 bases. The ends lost 6 bases at V and 5 bases at J; junction bases unmatched: 10. Germline V lookup: CDR1 MDHEN, CDR2 SYDVKM. This CDR3 contains 15 residues. The CDR3 DNA sequence: TGTGCCAGCAGCGCCCAGGGGACAGAAGATCAGCCCCAGCATTTT. Translating gives CASSAQGTEDQPQHF.

This clone appeared once. The chain is built from TRBV20-1 and TRBJ2-3; D gene unclear. Germline values: CDR1 DFQATT, CDR2 SNEGSKA (reference sequence). V lost 3 bases and J lost 6, with 4 bases in between. The CDR3 length is 10 residues. CDR3 amino acids: CSASLDTQYF. In DNA, the CDR3 is TGCAGTGCTAGCCTGGATACGCAGTATTTT.

In its sample, this clone was seen once. The chain couples TRBV28 to TRBJ1-2; 10 positions agree with TRBD1. CDR3 length: 15 residues. Trimming cost V 3 bases and J 6 bases; bases outside gene matches: 7. In germline, CDR1 is MDHEN, CDR2 SYDVKM. For the CDR3, the DNA is TGTGCCAGCAGTTTTGGGGACAGGGGACGGAATGGCTACACCTTC. Translated, it gives CASSFGDRGRNGYTF.

V is TRBV18 and J is TRBJ1-5; 10 bases are a match to TRBD1. This CDR3 contains 17 residues. Germline values: CDR1 KGHSH, CDR2 LQKENI. J was trimmed by 7 bases and V by 3 bases; bases with no gene match: 12. CDR3 residues: CASSPVMPGQGTQPQHF. For the CDR3, the DNA is TGTGCCAGCTCACCGGTAATGCCGGGACAGGGGACCCAGCCCCAGCATTTT.

The chain couples TRBV11-3 to TRBJ2-1; the D gene is possibly TRBD1 (6 bases). Trimming left V 4 bases short and J 5 bases short, with 9 bases between. Germline lookup yields CDR1 SGHNT and CDR2 YENEEA. This CDR3 has 13 residues. The CDR3 loop is CASSSDRNNEQFF. DNA of the CDR3: TGTGCCAGCAGCTCGGACAGAAACAATGAGCAGTTCTTC.

The chain is built from TRBV4-2 and TRBJ2-1; 7 bases align to TRBD2. There are 18 residues in the CDR3. Germline V gives CDR1 LGHNA, CDR2 YNFKEQ. The V segment lost 2 bases and the J segment 8 bases; nucleotides outside the gene matches: 18. The CDR3 region is CASSQIFGGRSPIDEQFF. The CDR3 DNA is TGTGCCAGCAGCCAAATTTTCGGCGGGAGATCCCCCATCGATGAGCAGTTCTTC.

The V call is TRBV11-2, the J call TRBJ2-1, with 8 bases fitting TRBD2. V lost 1 base to trimming and J lost 6 bases; unmatched junction nucleotides: 17. Germline assignment: CDR1 SGHAT and CDR2 FQNNGV. The CDR3 sequence is 19 residues long. The CDR3 DNA follows: TGTGCCAGCAGCTTAGCTGGGGAATTAGCGGGGAGGTACGGCAATGAGCAGTTCTTC. The encoded protein is CASSLAGELAGRYGNEQFF.

Details on this clone: Germline and junction disagree at one end, which may indicate a read error. This chain joins TRBV6-5 and TRBJ2-2; TRBD1 matches at 9 bases. This CDR3 is 15 amino acids long. The germline V gene has CDR1 MNHEY and CDR2 SVGAGI. The CDR3: CASIRTGAKTGELFF. The CDR3 DNA follows: TGTGCCAGCATCCGGACAGGGGCGAAGACCGGGGAGCTGTTTTTT.

V usage is TRBV28 and J usage is TRBJ1-1, with a weak D call TRBD1 (5 bases). Germline-derived CDR1 and CDR2 are MDHEN and SYDVKM. The CDR3 runs to 19 residues. Trimming stripped 2 bases from V and 6 bases from J, with 28 bases between. Here the CDR3 reads CASSLRRIQGRRIFSEAFF. The CDR3 nucleotides read TGTGCCAGCAGTTTACGACGAATTCAGGGTCGCCGTATCTTCTCTGAAGCTTTCTTT. Filled out from reference TRBV28 and TRBJ1-1, the complete variable domain reads DVKVTQSSRYLVKRTGEKVFLECVQDMDHENMFWYRQDPGLGLRLIYFSYDVKMKEKGDIPEGYSVSREKKERFSLILESASTNQTSMYLCASSLRRIQGRRIFSEAFFGQGTRLTVV.

This clone was seen only a few times. CDR3 region: CASSIVRGRNYNEQFF. DNA for the CDR3: TGTGCCAGTAGTATAGTAAGGGGGCGTAACTACAATGAGCAGTTCTTC. The V gene is TRBV19, the J gene TRBJ2-1; 7 positions match TRBD1. Germline loops: CDR1 LNHDA, CDR2 SQIVND (reference sequence). The CDR3 runs to 16 residues. V dropped 1 base and J dropped 3; count of bases not matched to a gene: 6.

J is TRBJ2-1 and V is TRBV19; 7 bases align to TRBD2. J was trimmed by 0 bases and V by 6 bases; bases with no gene match: 8. This CDR3 is built from 16 residues. Per germline, CDR1 LNHDA and CDR2 SQIVND (reference sequence). This CDR3 reads CASSRGGSSSYNEQFF. The CDR3 DNA is TGTGCCAGTAGCCGGGGAGGGTCATCCTCCTACAATGAGCAGTTCTTC.

The CDR3 nucleotides are TGTGCCAGCAGTTTGGACAGGGAGGCTTCACCCCTCCACTTT. Translating gives CASSLDREASPLHF. The chain couples TRBV28 to TRBJ1-6, with 8 nucleotides matching TRBD1. Germline CDR1 reads MDHEN; CDR2 reads SYDVKM. The CDR3 extends over 14 amino acids. V was pared by 3 bases and J by 9 bases, with 4 bases of the junction left unmatched.